This T cell receptor beta chain was identified in a study of shared clonotypes between healthy human individuals. Study at large: There were three CD4 naive, three CD4 memory, two CD8 naive and one CD8 memory plates per donor. General study points: Naive CD4 clonotypes were shared across a few donors at about 5.3%. Larger estimated richness was generally seen in naive subsets than in memory subsets.

Data came from immunoSEQ multiplex PCR; TCRdb stores just in-frame clones and leaves some out. The sample records some 1,100,000 clones, 78% being singletons. Worth noting for this clone: Its antigen is as yet unknown.

All donors were healthy HIV-negative adults lacking recent acute infections or vaccinations. The CDR3 runs 12 residues. Germline V CDR1 and CDR2: GTSNPN, SVGIG (reference sequence). The V end was cut by 1 base, the J end by 7 bases, with 11 bases between. The TCR comes from a man younger than 30 in good health. Some clones in this sample may be carry-over from other donors' samples. The material sequenced was memory CD4+ T cells from PBMCs. Subset of the sample: CD45RA-negative fraction. The genes are TRBV30 and TRBJ2-7; a possible D gene is TRBD2 (6 bases). The chain's CDR3 is CAWSARGWEQYF. CDR3 nucleotide sequence: TGTGCCTGGAGTGCCCGGGGGTGGGAGCAGTACTTC.